What follows describes a single T cell receptor (beta chain). The table came from immunoSEQ multiplex PCR; TCRdb's copy has only in-frame clones and leaves some out. The sample includes under 4,500 clones, approximately 79% of them seen just once. Treatment noted: preoperative locoregional IRX-2 cytokine immunotherapy. This phase Ib study tested locoregional IRX-2 cytokine immunotherapy given before surgery. These data originate in a study of preoperative IRX-2 immunotherapy in early breast cancer. The CDR3 is 15 amino acids. After removal of 6 bases from V and 5 bases from J, the junction contained 8 bases not matched to a gene. Germline V gene data show CDR1 as MNHGY and CDR2 as SAAAGT.

This sample comprised tumor tissue, obtained after IRX-2 immunotherapy. The TCR was taken from a human donor with breast cancer. V usage is TRBV6-8 and J usage is TRBJ1-5; 9 nucleotides align to TRBD1. CDR3 nucleotide sequence: TGTGCCAGCAGCAACGGACAGGGGTATCATCAGCCCCAGCATTTT. It is translated as CASSNGQGYHQPQHF.